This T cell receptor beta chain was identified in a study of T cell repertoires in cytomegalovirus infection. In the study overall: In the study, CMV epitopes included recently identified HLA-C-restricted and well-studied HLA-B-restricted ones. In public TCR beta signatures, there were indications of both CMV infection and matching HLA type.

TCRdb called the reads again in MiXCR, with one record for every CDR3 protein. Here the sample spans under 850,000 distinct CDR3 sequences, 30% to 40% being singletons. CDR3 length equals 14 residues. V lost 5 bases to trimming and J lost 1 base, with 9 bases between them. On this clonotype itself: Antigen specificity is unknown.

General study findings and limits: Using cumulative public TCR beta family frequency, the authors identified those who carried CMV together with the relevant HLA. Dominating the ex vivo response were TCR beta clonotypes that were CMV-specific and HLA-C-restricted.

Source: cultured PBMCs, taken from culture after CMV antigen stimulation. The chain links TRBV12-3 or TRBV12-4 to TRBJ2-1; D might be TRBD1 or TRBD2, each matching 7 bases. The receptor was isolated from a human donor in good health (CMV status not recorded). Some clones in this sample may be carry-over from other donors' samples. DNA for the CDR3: TGTGCCAGCAGTCAGGGGGGGTCCTACAATGAGCAGTTCTTC. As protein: CASSQGGSYNEQFF.